Sequencing of this TCR beta chain was carried out in a study of sequential checkpoint blockade in melanoma. Study background: After both sequences, patients received maintenance nivolumab.

Described treatment: randomized to nivolumab then ipilimumab (arm A) or the reverse (arm B). Sorted cells were live CD3+CD8+, lacking CD19 and CD56, from PBMCs. The data were produced by immunoSEQ multiplex PCR, yet TCRdb's version contains in-frame clones alone and is incomplete. The sample contains under 25,000 clones, around four fifths of which appear only once. The germline gives CDR1 SNHLY, CDR2 FYNNEI. V lost 0 bases, J lost 2 bases, and 8 bases lay in between. The CDR3 has 14 residues. V gene TRBV2 combines with J gene TRBJ2-7, with a tentative D call TRBD2 (5 bases). The material was CD8+ T cells sorted from blood (inferred from file names), obtained from a patient given nivolumab and ipilimumab in sequence. The clonotype originates from a human donor with melanoma. The CDR3 DNA is TGTGCCAGCAGTGAAGCGCCGGGAACCTACGAGCAGTACTTC. It specifies CASSEAPGTYEQYF.